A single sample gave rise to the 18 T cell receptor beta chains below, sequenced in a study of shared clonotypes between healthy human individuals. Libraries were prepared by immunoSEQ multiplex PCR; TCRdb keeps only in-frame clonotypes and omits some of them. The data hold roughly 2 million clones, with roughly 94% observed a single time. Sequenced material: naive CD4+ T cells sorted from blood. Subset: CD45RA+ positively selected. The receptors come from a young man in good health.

The CDR3 DNA reads as TGTGCCAGCAGCCCCCTACTAGCGGCTATATACAATGAGCAGTTCTTC. It yields the protein CASSPLLAAIYNEQFF. This chain links TRBV14 with TRBJ2-1, with 8 bases lining up with TRBD2. Germline V gives CDR1 SGHDN, CDR2 FVKESK. The CDR3 is 16 residues long. The trim removed 4 bases at V and 4 bases at J, leaving 9 bases unmatched.

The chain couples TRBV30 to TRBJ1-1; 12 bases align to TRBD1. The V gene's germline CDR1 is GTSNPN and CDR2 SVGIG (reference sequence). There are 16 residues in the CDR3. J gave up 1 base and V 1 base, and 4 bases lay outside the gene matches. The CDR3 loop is CAWSGGTGGWNTEAFF. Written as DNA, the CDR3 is TGTGCCTGGAGTGGAGGGACAGGGGGCTGGAACACTGAAGCTTTCTTT.

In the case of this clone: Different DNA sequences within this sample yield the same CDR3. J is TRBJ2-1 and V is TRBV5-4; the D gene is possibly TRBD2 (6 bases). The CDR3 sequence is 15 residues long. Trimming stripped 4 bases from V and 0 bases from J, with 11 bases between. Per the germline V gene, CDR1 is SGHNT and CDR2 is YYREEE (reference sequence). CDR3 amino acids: CASSLEGSSYNEQFF. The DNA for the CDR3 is TGTGCCAGCAGCCTGGAGGGAAGCTCCTACAATGAGCAGTTCTTC.

The CDR3 bases are TGTGCCAGCAGCCTTTCGGACAGGGGTGGAGATACGCAGTATTTT. Encoded protein: CASSLSDRGGDTQYF. The chain has TRBV27 and TRBJ2-3; 9 bases are shared with TRBD1. This CDR3 contains 15 residues. Trimming at V came to 6 bases and at J to 5 bases, leaving 9 bases not matched to a gene. The germline V gene encodes CDR1 MNHEY and CDR2 SMNVEV (reference sequence).

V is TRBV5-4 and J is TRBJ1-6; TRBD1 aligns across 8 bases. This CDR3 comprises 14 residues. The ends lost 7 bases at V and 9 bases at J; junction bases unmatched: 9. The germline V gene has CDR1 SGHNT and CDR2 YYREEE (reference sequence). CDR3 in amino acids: CASGTQGVRSPLHF. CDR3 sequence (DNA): TGTGCCAGCGGGACACAGGGGGTTCGTTCACCCCTCCACTTT.

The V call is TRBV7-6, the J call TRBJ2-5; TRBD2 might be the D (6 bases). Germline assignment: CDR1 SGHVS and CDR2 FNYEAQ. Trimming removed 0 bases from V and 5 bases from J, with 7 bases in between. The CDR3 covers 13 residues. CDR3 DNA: TGTGCCAGCAGCTTAGCGGCGGGGGAGACCCAGTACTTC. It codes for CASSLAAGETQYF.

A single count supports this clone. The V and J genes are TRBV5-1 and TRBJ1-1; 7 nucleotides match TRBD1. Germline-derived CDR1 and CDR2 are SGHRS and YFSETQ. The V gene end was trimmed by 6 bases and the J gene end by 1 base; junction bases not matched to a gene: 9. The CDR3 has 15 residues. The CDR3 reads CASTDREGANTEAFF. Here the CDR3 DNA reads TGCGCCAGCACAGACAGGGAAGGGGCGAACACTGAAGCTTTCTTT.

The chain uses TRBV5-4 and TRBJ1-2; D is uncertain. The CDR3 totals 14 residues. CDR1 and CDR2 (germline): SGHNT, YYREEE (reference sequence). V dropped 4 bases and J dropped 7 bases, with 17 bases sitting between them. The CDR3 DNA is TGTGCCAGCAGCAGTACAGAGATACTAAGTGGCTACACCTTC. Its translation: CASSSTEILSGYTF.

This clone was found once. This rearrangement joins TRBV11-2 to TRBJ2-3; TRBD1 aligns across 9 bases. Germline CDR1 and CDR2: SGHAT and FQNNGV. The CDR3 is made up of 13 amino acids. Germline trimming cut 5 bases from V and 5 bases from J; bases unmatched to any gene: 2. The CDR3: CASSTDRGDTQYF. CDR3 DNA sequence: TGTGCCAGCAGCACGGACAGGGGAGATACGCAGTATTTT.

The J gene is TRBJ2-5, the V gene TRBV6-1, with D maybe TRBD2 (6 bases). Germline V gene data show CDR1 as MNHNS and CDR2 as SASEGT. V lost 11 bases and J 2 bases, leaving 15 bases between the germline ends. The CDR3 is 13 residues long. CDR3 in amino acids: CAGKLAGQETQYF. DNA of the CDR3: TGTGCCGGGAAACTAGCCGGTCAAGAGACCCAGTACTTC.

This CDR3 is CASSLSGTSGTDTQYF. The CDR3 DNA is TGTGCCAGCAGCCTCTCCGGGACTAGCGGCACAGATACGCAGTATTTT. This sequence joins TRBV11-2 and TRBJ2-3; 10 bases map to TRBD2. The CDR3 sequence is 16 residues long. CDR1 and CDR2 from the germline V gene are SGHAT and FQNNGV. V was clipped by 5 bases and J by 1 base; unmatched bases: 6.

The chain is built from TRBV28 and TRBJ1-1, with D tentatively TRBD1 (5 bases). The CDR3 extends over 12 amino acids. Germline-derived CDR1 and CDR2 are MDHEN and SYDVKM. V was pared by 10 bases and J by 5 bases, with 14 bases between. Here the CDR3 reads CATFSGDTEAFF. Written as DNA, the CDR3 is TGTGCCACCTTCTCGGGGGATACTGAAGCTTTCTTT.

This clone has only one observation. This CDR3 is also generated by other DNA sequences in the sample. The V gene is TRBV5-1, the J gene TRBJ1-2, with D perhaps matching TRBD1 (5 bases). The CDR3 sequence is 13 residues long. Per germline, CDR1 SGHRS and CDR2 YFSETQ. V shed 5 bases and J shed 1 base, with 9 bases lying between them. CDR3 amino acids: CASSPGGNYGYTF. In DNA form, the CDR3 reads TGCGCCAGCAGTCCGGGGGGTAACTATGGCTACACCTTC.

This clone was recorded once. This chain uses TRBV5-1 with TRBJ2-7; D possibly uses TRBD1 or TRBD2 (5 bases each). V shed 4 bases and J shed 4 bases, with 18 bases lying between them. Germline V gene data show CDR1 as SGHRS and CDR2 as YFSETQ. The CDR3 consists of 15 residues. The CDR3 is CASSTGPTGIYEQYF. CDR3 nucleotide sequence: TGCGCCAGCAGCACGGGACCGACGGGGATATACGAGCAGTACTTC.

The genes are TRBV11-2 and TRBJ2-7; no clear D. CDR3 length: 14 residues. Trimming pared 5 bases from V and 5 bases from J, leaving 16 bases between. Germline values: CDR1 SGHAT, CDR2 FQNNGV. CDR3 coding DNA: TGTGCCAGCAGCGTATCGGCAGGCCGCCACGAGCAGTACTTC. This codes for CASSVSAGRHEQYF.

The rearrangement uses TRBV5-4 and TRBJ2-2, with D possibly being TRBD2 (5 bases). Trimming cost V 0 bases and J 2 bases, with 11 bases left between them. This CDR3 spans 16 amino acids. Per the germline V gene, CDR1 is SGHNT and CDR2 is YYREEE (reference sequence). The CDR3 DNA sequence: TGTGCCAGCAGCTTGGAACCGGGGAGTAACACCGGGGAGCTGTTTTTT. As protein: CASSLEPGSNTGELFF.

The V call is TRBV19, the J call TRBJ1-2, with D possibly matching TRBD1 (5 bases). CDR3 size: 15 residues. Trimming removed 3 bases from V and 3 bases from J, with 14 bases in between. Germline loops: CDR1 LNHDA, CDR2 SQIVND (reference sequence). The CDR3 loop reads CASSMFGAGDYGYTF. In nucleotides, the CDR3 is TGTGCCAGTAGTATGTTTGGGGCGGGGGACTATGGCTACACCTTC.

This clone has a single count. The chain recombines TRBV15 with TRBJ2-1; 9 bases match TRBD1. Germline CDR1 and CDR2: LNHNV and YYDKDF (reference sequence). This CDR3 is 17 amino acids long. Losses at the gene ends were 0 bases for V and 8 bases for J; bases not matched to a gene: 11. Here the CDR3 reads CATSRDIGTGRSDEQFF. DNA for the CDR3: TGTGCCACCAGCAGAGATATAGGGACAGGGAGGAGTGATGAGCAGTTCTTC.